This T cell receptor (beta chain) emerged from a study of T cells in localized non-small cell lung cancer. Only in-frame clones appear in the TCRdb table, and some are missing; sequencing was by immunoSEQ multiplex PCR. The sample lists some 15,000 clones, 75% to 90% occurring once. Trimming shortened V by 1 base and J by 4 bases, and 13 bases separated the two germline ends. CDR1 and CDR2 (germline): MNHEY, SVGAGI. The CDR3 has 15 amino acids. Source: peripheral blood, taken before any cancer treatment. The source is a female donor at least 60 years old with stage I squamous cell lung carcinoma. The chain links TRBV6-5 to TRBJ2-5, with a possible D match to TRBD2 (5 bases). DNA for the CDR3: TGTGCCAGCAGTTACTTGCTAGGAGGCGGAGAGACCCAGTACTTC. It is translated as CASSYLLGGGETQYF.